Below, 10 T cell receptor beta chains from the same sample are listed, as sequenced in a study of identical twins. In TCRdb, the 5' RACE reads were re-called with MiXCR into one record per CDR3 protein. The sample has roughly 200,000 distinct CDR3 sequences; approximately 8.3% are singletons. These data also featured in a second study, about yellow fever vaccine responses in identical twins.

Sequenced material: memory (CD45RO+) T cells sorted from blood. The receptors stem from a woman aged 18-29 years in good health.

This clonotype has only a few counts. The chain employs TRBV28 and TRBJ1-6; the D is unclear. The CDR3 runs to 12 residues. V was shortened by 7 bases and J by 7 bases, with 8 bases between the two germline ends. Germline lookup yields CDR1 MDHEN and CDR2 SYDVKM. CDR3 in amino acids: CASTSQNSPLHF. CDR3 bases: TGTGCCAGCACCTCTCAGAATTCACCCCTCCACTTT. The whole variable domain, remainder taken from reference TRBV28 and TRBJ1-6, is DVKVTQSSRYLVKRTGEKVFLECVQDMDHENMFWYRQDPGLGLRLIYFSYDVKMKEKGDIPEGYSVSREKKERFSLILESASTNQTSMYLCASTSQNSPLHFGNGTRLTVT.

This clonotype was found a few times. The chain carries TRBV3-1 and TRBJ2-2, with TRBD2 identical over 14 bases. J gave up 7 bases and V 4 bases, and 2 bases lay outside the gene matches. The CDR3 covers 15 residues. In germline, CDR1 is LGHDT, CDR2 YNNKEL (reference sequence). The CDR3 coding sequence is TGTGCCAGCAGCCGGGGACTAGCGGGAGTCGGGGAGCTGTTTTTT. It codes for CASSRGLAGVGELFF.

This clonotype turned up a few times. The rearrangement uses TRBV28 and TRBJ2-2, with D maybe TRBD1 (5 bases). The CDR3 totals 15 residues. Germline values: CDR1 MDHEN, CDR2 SYDVKM. Trimming pared 5 bases from V and 4 bases from J, leaving 14 bases between. This CDR3 reads CASSPPNRSTGELFF. The CDR3 coding sequence is TGTGCCAGCAGTCCACCCAACAGGAGCACCGGGGAGCTGTTTTTT.

This clonotype appeared a few times. CDR3: CSARSTSDSYNEQFF. Written as DNA, the CDR3 is TGCAGTGCTAGATCGACTAGCGATTCCTACAATGAGCAGTTCTTC. The J gene is TRBJ2-1, the V gene TRBV20-1; TRBD2 matches 8 bases. Germline-derived CDR1 and CDR2 are DFQATT and SNEGSKA (reference sequence). CDR3 size: 15 residues. V was pared by 2 bases and J by 1 base, with 4 bases of the junction left unmatched.

Points on this clonotype: This sequence may be a read error, since a much larger clone differs from it by one base. The chain recombines TRBV5-1 with TRBJ2-7; the D call may be TRBD1 or TRBD2 (5 bases each). CDR1 and CDR2 (germline): SGHRS, YFSETQ. The CDR3 is 15 residues long. The CDR3 region is CASSITWGSSYEQNF. In DNA form, the CDR3 reads TGCGCCAGCAGTATTACGTGGGGGTCCTCCTACGAGCAGAACTTC.

There are a few counts of this clonotype. The genes are TRBV11-2 and TRBJ2-7; D is undetermined. The length of the CDR3 is 13 residues. The germline CDR1 and CDR2 sequences are SGHAT and FQNNGV. Trimming took off 5 bases at V and 7 bases at J, with 15 bases between the two ends. CDR3 sequence (DNA): TGTGCCAGCAGCAGCTTATCCATGGCGGAGCAGTACTTC. Residues: CASSSLSMAEQYF. Using reference TRBV11-2 and TRBJ2-7 for the parts outside the CDR3, the full variable domain is EAGVAQSPRYKIIEKRQSVAFWCNPISGHATLYWYQQILGQGPKLLIQFQNNGVVDDSQLPKDRFSAERLKGVDSTLKIQPAKLEDSAVYLCASSSLSMAEQYFGPGTRLTVT.

The J gene is TRBJ1-1, the V gene TRBV6-4; D call uncertain. Germline assignment: CDR1 MRHNA and CDR2 SNTAGT. Trimming shortened V by 3 bases and J by 0 bases, and 8 bases separated the two germline ends. The CDR3 loop spans 14 amino acids. This CDR3 reads CASSDTELNTEAFF. The CDR3 DNA reads TGTGCCAGCAGTGATACAGAGCTGAACACTGAAGCTTTCTTT.

This clonotype has more than one count but fewer than ten. The chain combines TRBV28 with TRBJ2-7; 10 bases are shared with TRBD1. V was pared by 6 bases and J by 6 bases, with 11 bases of the junction left unmatched. Germline values: CDR1 MDHEN, CDR2 SYDVKM. The CDR3 has 15 amino acids. The CDR3 is CASSRRGTGESEQYF. The CDR3 DNA sequence: TGTGCCAGCAGCCGCCGCGGGACAGGGGAAAGCGAGCAGTACTTC.

The table lists this clonotype with many counts. This chain connects TRBV7-6 to TRBJ2-3; D unresolved. The V gene lost 1 base and the J gene lost 1 base, with 12 bases spanning the gap. Germline V gives CDR1 SGHVS, CDR2 FNYEAQ. This CDR3 has 16 amino acids. DNA of the CDR3: TGTGCCAGCAGCTTAGATGGCAGGAAGGGCACAGATACGCAGTATTTT. It translates to CASSLDGRKGTDTQYF.

V usage is TRBV5-6 and J usage is TRBJ1-5; D possibly corresponds to TRBD1 (6 bases). CDR1 SGHDT and CDR2 YYEEEE come from the germline V gene. Trimming took off 4 bases at V and 0 bases at J, with 11 bases between the two ends. The CDR3 has 15 residues. CDR3 nucleotides: TGTGCCAGCAGCGACGGACAGAGTAGCAATCAGCCCCAGCATTTT. Translation: CASSDGQSSNQPQHF.